The next 19 T cell receptor beta chains were all read from a single sample in a study of technical replicates of blood from a handful of donors (dated by TCRdb to about 2017). Library construction relied on the immunoSEQ multiplex PCR assay. TCRdb re-hosts the immuneACCESS table, in-frame sequences only. Its copies lack some clones; in the studies checked, an unresolved V gene accounts for under half of them, and the cause for the rest is not known. For this sample the table gives just under 85,000 clones, of which around 90% were detected only once. The ten top clones hold 0.25% of the sample. The sequenced material came from T cells isolated from PBMCs. These TCRs come from a human donor in good health.

The rearrangement links TRBV7-9 to TRBJ2-1; tentative D call: TRBD2 (6 bases). The CDR3 contains 16 residues. CDR1 is SEHNR, CDR2 FQNEAQ, per germline (reference sequence). With 3 bases removed from V and 4 bases from J, the gap between germline ends came to 16 bases. In DNA form, the CDR3 reads TGTGCCAGCAGCTTTAGAGCGGGCGAACCGTACAATGAGCAGTTCTTC. Its protein product is CASSFRAGEPYNEQFF.

The chain recombines TRBV5-1 with TRBJ2-5; D may be TRBD1 (6 bases). The ends were cut back, 0 bases at V and 3 bases at J, with 15 bases in the middle. Germline CDR1 and CDR2: SGHRS and YFSETQ. The length of the CDR3 is 16 residues. The DNA of the CDR3 is TGCGCCAGCAGCTTGGGGTCAGGGGCGCTAAAAGAGACCCAGTACTTC. It translates to CASSLGSGALKETQYF.

The rearrangement joins TRBV2 to TRBJ2-3, with 10 bases that match TRBD2. This CDR3 is 17 amino acids long. Trimming took 3 bases from V and 3 from J; bases not matched to a gene: 9. Per germline, CDR1 SNHLY and CDR2 FYNNEI. The CDR3 DNA reads as TGTGCCAGCAGTGATACCGTTCTAGCGGGGGAGACAGATACGCAGTATTTT. This codes for CASSDTVLAGETDTQYF.

The genes are TRBV6-5 and TRBJ1-2; no clear D. Germline V CDR1 and CDR2: MNHEY, SVGAGI. The CDR3 loop spans 16 amino acids. Trimming stripped 0 bases from V and 3 bases from J, with 14 bases between. CDR3 nucleotides: TGTGCCAGCAGTTACTCGGCCCGGGGAGGGCACTATGGCTACACCTTC. This translates into CASSYSARGGHYGYTF.

The chain carries TRBV4-1 and TRBJ1-4, with 8 bases matching TRBD1. The junction had 10 bases not matched to a gene; V was cut back by 1 base and J by 3 bases. This CDR3 contains 18 residues. The germline CDR1 and CDR2 sequences are MGHRA and YSYEKL. CDR3 protein: CASSQGWSRGRPNEKLFF. CDR3 sequence (DNA): TGCGCCAGCAGCCAAGGGTGGAGCAGGGGGCGGCCTAATGAAAAACTGTTTTTT.

The chain is built from TRBV11-2 and TRBJ2-2; D possibly corresponds to TRBD2 (5 bases). Germline V lookup: CDR1 SGHAT, CDR2 FQNNGV. The CDR3 spans 13 residues. V lost 3 bases, J lost 6 bases, and 8 bases lay in between. CDR3 region: CASSLAGAGELFF. In nucleotides, the CDR3 is TGTGCCAGCAGCTTGGCCGGGGCCGGGGAGCTGTTTTTT. The whole variable domain, remainder taken from reference TRBV11-2 and TRBJ2-2, is EAGVAQSPRYKIIEKRQSVAFWCNPISGHATLYWYQQILGQGPKLLIQFQNNGVVDDSQLPKDRFSAERLKGVDSTLKIQPAKLEDSAVYLCASSLAGAGELFFGEGSRLTVL.

The chain links TRBV28 to TRBJ2-6, with 8 bases lining up with TRBD2. The germline CDR1 and CDR2 sequences are MDHEN and SYDVKM. The CDR3 covers 15 residues. After removal of 6 bases from V and 0 bases from J, the junction contained 1 base not matched to a gene. As DNA, the CDR3 is TGTGCCAGCAGAAGCGGGGGCTCTGGGGCCAACGTCCTGACTTTC. Protein: CASRSGGSGANVLTF.

This sequence joins TRBV27 and TRBJ2-1; 12 nucleotides line up with TRBD2. The CDR3 sequence is 19 residues long. V shed 2 bases, J shed 2 bases, and the junction held 10 bases outside the gene matches. Germline-derived CDR1 and CDR2 are MNHEY and SMNVEV (reference sequence). CDR3 nucleotides: TGTGCCAGCAGTTTAGCCCCTTGGACTAGCGGGATGGCCTACAATGAGCAGTTCTTC. It is translated as CASSLAPWTSGMAYNEQFF.

The chain combines TRBV29-1 with TRBJ1-1; D perhaps matches TRBD1 (5 bases). The CDR3 extends over 17 amino acids. CDR1 and CDR2 (germline): SQVTM, ANQGSEA. Between the trimmed V and J ends, which lost 4 bases and 3 bases, there was a span of 24 bases. The CDR3 here is CSVVGKSQGPSDTEAFF. The CDR3 DNA reads as TGCAGCGTTGTAGGTAAGAGTCAGGGCCCGTCGGACACTGAAGCTTTCTTT. The variable domain in full, completed from reference TRBV29-1 and TRBJ1-1, reads SAVISQKPSRDICQRGTSLTIQCQVDSQVTMMFWYRQQPGQSLTLIATANQGSEATYESGFVIDKFPISRPNLTFSTLTVSNMSPEDSSIYLCSVVGKSQGPSDTEAFFGQGTRLTVV.

This rearrangement joins TRBV4-1 to TRBJ2-7; 10 bases fit TRBD1. The CDR3 contains 15 residues. The V and J ends lost 0 bases and 4 bases, in that order; junction bases with no gene match: 3. The germline V gene has CDR1 MGHRA and CDR2 YSYEKL. The CDR3 is CASSQDSGQGYEQYF. CDR3 sequence (DNA): TGCGCCAGCAGCCAAGATTCGGGACAGGGGTACGAGCAGTACTTC.

The chain carries TRBV5-1 and TRBJ2-7; a weak D match, TRBD1 (5 bases). V lost 0 bases and J lost 0, with 7 bases in between. The CDR3 consists of 14 residues. Germline V gene data show CDR1 as SGHRS and CDR2 as YFSETQ. CDR3 nucleotide sequence: TGCGCCAGCAGCTTGGCAGACAGCTCCTACGAGCAGTACTTC. Translation gives CASSLADSSYEQYF.

Here the CDR3 reads CASSLRLGQGAYEQYF. In DNA, the CDR3 is TGTGCCAGCAGCTTAAGGTTGGGACAGGGGGCCTACGAGCAGTACTTC. V usage is TRBV7-2 and J usage is TRBJ2-7; 11 nucleotides align to TRBD1. Germline V gene data show CDR1 as SGHTA and CDR2 as FQGNSA. This CDR3 has 16 amino acids. Germline trimming cut 2 bases from V and 2 bases from J; bases unmatched to any gene: 5.

The genes are TRBV18 and TRBJ1-5, with 8 bases fitting TRBD1. Trimming at V came to 4 bases and at J to 6 bases, leaving 8 bases not matched to a gene. Germline V gives CDR1 KGHSH, CDR2 LQKENI. The length of the CDR3 is 15 residues. The DNA for the CDR3 is TGTGCCAGCTCACTCGTCCAGGGGGCTCGTCAGCCCCAGCATTTT. Its translation is CASSLVQGARQPQHF.

V gene TRBV9 combines with J gene TRBJ1-1, with TRBD1 as a possible D gene (5 bases). CDR1 SGDLS and CDR2 YYNGEE come from the germline V gene. The CDR3 totals 14 residues. The V and J ends lost 3 bases and 4 bases respectively, with 13 bases between them. CDR3 in amino acids: CASSALGGTTEAFF. Here the CDR3 DNA reads TGTGCCAGCAGCGCCCTTGGGGGGACCACTGAAGCTTTCTTT.

The V and J genes are TRBV7-6 and TRBJ2-7; 9 positions agree with TRBD1. The junction had 3 bases not matched to a gene; V was cut back by 1 base and J by 5 bases. The CDR3 loop spans 14 amino acids. The germline gives CDR1 SGHVS, CDR2 FNYEAQ. CDR3 in amino acids: CASSLGWTGDEQYF. DNA of the CDR3: TGTGCCAGCAGCTTAGGATGGACAGGGGACGAGCAGTACTTC.

The rearrangement uses TRBV28 and TRBJ1-1; 7 nucleotides line up with TRBD1. CDR3 length: 15 amino acids. Trimming removed 6 bases from V and 2 bases from J; junction bases left unmatched: 9. The germline V gene has CDR1 MDHEN and CDR2 SYDVKM. The CDR3 bases are TGTGCCAGCAGACGCGACAGGGTTGTTAACACTGAAGCTTTCTTT. Protein product: CASRRDRVVNTEAFF.

The chain couples TRBV27 to TRBJ2-7, with 8 bases that match TRBD1. The CDR3 length is 14 residues. In germline, CDR1 is MNHEY, CDR2 SMNVEV (reference sequence). After removal of 2 bases from V and 3 bases from J, the junction contained 3 bases not matched to a gene. The CDR3 DNA follows: TGTGCCAGCAGTTTACAGACAGGGGTCTACGAGCAGTACTTC. It translates to CASSLQTGVYEQYF.

V and J are TRBV4-1 and TRBJ2-7, with D perhaps matching TRBD2 (5 bases). V shed 1 base and J shed 6 bases, with 10 bases lying between them. The germline V gene has CDR1 MGHRA and CDR2 YSYEKL. The CDR3 runs to 13 residues. The CDR3 coding sequence is TGCGCCAGCAGCCAAGCGGGGAATCCCGAGCAGTACTTC. Translated, it gives CASSQAGNPEQYF.

The chain recombines TRBV6-1 with TRBJ2-7; D remains unclear. This CDR3 comprises 12 residues. Deletions cut 3 bases from V and 3 bases from J, with 6 bases between. Germline V lookup: CDR1 MNHNS, CDR2 SASEGT. Here the CDR3 DNA reads TGTGCCAGCAGTGACTCGAGCTACGAGCAGTACTTC. As protein: CASSDSSYEQYF.